What follows are 18 T cell receptor beta chains derived from one specimen sequenced in a study of T cells in Graves' hyperthyroidism and ophthalmopathy. Amplification of TCR beta CDR3 regions was performed using RNA transcripts as template. When the TCR CDR3 underwent first-round RT-PCR, the HTBI primer set was used. MiXCR, applied by TCRdb to the multiplex PCR reads, yields one record per CDR3 protein. The sample has 350,000 to 500,000 distinct CDR3 sequences, roughly 15% seen once. The source material was blood. These receptors all stem from a woman under 30 with Graves' hyperthyroidism.

At least ten counts were recorded for this clonotype. The rearrangement uses TRBV27 and TRBJ2-1, with D maybe TRBD1 (5 bases). This CDR3 comprises 12 residues. The V gene's germline CDR1 is MNHEY and CDR2 SMNVEV (reference sequence). With 6 bases removed from V and 5 bases from J, the gap between germline ends came to 8 bases. The CDR3 DNA is TGTGCCAGCAGCGACAGAAACAATGAGCAGTTCTTC. Protein sequence: CASSDRNNEQFF.

This clonotype was observed a few times. This chain joins TRBV14 and TRBJ1-3; D is unresolved. Germline lookup yields CDR1 SGHDN and CDR2 FVKESK. V was shortened by 1 base and J by 3 bases, with 1 base between the two germline ends. The CDR3 covers 12 residues. CDR3: CASSQVGNTIYF. In DNA, the CDR3 is TGTGCCAGCAGCCAAGTTGGAAACACCATATATTTT.

CDR3 in amino acids: CASSLLFRGRMETQYF. The CDR3 DNA reads as TGTGCCAGCAGTTTATTGTTCCGCGGGCGCATGGAGACCCAGTACTTC. V gene TRBV28 combines with J gene TRBJ2-5, with D perhaps TRBD2 (5 bases). Trimming shortened V by 1 base and J by 5 bases, and 17 bases separated the two germline ends. The CDR3 extends over 16 amino acids. Germline CDR1 is MDHEN and CDR2 is SYDVKM.

This clonotype appeared many times. DNA for the CDR3: TGTGCCAGCAGCCGGGACAGAAACAATCAGCCCCAGCATTTT. Translation: CASSRDRNNQPQHF. The chain employs TRBV3-1 and TRBJ1-5; TRBD1 matches 7 bases. The CDR3 has 14 residues. The trim removed 4 bases at V and 3 bases at J, leaving 3 bases unmatched. Germline-derived CDR1 and CDR2 are LGHDT and YNNKEL (reference sequence).

The chain employs TRBV18 and TRBJ2-7, with a weak D call TRBD2 (5 bases). The length of the CDR3 is 15 residues. V was trimmed by 4 bases and J by 4 bases, leaving 17 bases between them. From germline, CDR1 is KGHSH and CDR2 LQKENI. The CDR3 region is CASSLPEGSVYEQYF. The CDR3 DNA reads as TGTGCCAGCTCACTCCCCGAAGGGAGTGTATACGAGCAGTACTTC.

J is TRBJ2-1 and V is TRBV20-1; 8 bases line up with TRBD2. Trimming cost V 2 bases and J 0 bases; bases outside gene matches: 6. The CDR3 loop spans 16 amino acids. The germline V gene has CDR1 DFQATT and CDR2 SNEGSKA (reference sequence). As DNA, the CDR3 is TGCAGTGCTAGACCTAGGAGCGGGAGCTCCTACAATGAGCAGTTCTTC. Its protein product is CSARPRSGSSYNEQFF.

This clonotype has at least ten counts. This chain uses TRBV15 with TRBJ1-4; 11 bases fit TRBD1. Trimming cost V 1 base and J 7 bases; bases outside gene matches: 2. The length of the CDR3 is 15 residues. Germline CDR1 is LNHNV and CDR2 is YYDKDF (reference sequence). The CDR3 spells CATSRGGTGGEKLFF. Written as DNA, the CDR3 is TGTGCCACCAGCAGAGGGGGGACAGGGGGTGAAAAACTGTTTTTT.

This clonotype was counted ten times or more. The chain combines TRBV2 with TRBJ2-3; 9 bases map to TRBD2. With 5 bases clipped from V and 2 bases from J, the junction kept 11 bases outside the gene matches. CDR3 size: 17 residues. Germline V CDR1 and CDR2: SNHLY, FYNNEI. CDR3 DNA sequence: TGTGCCAGCAGTCCCCTGCGGGCGGGGGGGCTCACAGATACGCAGTATTTT. Protein sequence: CASSPLRAGGLTDTQYF.

CDR3 in amino acids: CASSKAVSTDTQYF. CDR3 sequence (DNA): TGTGCCAGCAGCAAAGCGGTGAGCACAGATACGCAGTATTTT. The V and J genes are TRBV5-5 and TRBJ2-3, with D possibly TRBD2 on 5 matching bases. Germline V gene lookup returns CDR1 SGHKS and CDR2 YYEKEE (reference sequence). The CDR3 has 14 residues. Trimming cost V 4 bases and J 0 bases, with 9 bases left between them.

There are a few counts of this clonotype. The V gene is TRBV7-2, the J gene TRBJ2-7, with 9 bases identical to TRBD2. The CDR3 spans 18 residues. The germline V gene has CDR1 SGHTA and CDR2 FQGNSA. With 2 bases clipped from V and 2 bases from J, the junction kept 13 bases outside the gene matches. In DNA, the CDR3 is TGTGCCAGCAGCTTATTTCCCTACGGCGGGAGGGCAGCCTACGAGCAGTACTTC. Its translation: CASSLFPYGGRAAYEQYF.

The chain couples TRBV18 to TRBJ1-2, with no clear D. Trimming shortened V by 3 bases and J by 4 bases, and 15 bases separated the two germline ends. This CDR3 has 15 amino acids. Germline V gene sequence: CDR1 KGHSH, CDR2 LQKENI. The CDR3 region has the DNA TGTGCCAGCTCACCGTCCGGGAGGGATGGCTATGGCTACACCTTC. As protein: CASSPSGRDGYGYTF.

This clonotype has ten or more counts. CDR3 bases: TGTGCCAGCAGCGCCTACAGACAGGGGAGGCCAGATACGCAGTATTTT. Amino acid sequence: CASSAYRQGRPDTQYF. The V call is TRBV7-8, the J call TRBJ2-3; 8 nucleotides align to TRBD1. Germline V gene data show CDR1 as SGHVS and CDR2 as FQNEAQ. The CDR3 runs 16 residues. Trimming removed 5 bases from V and 4 bases from J; junction bases left unmatched: 11.

This clonotype has just a few counts. The chain recombines TRBV5-1 with TRBJ1-1, with D uncertain. V shed 3 bases and J shed 1 base, with 10 bases lying between them. Germline loops: CDR1 SGHRS, CDR2 YFSETQ. The CDR3 spans 14 residues. The CDR3 region is CASSSSNSNTEAFF. The CDR3, as DNA: TGCGCCAGCAGCTCCTCTAACTCGAACACTGAAGCTTTCTTT.

Points on this clonotype: A much bigger clone sits one base away, suggesting this may be a read error. The rearrangement uses TRBV20-1 and TRBJ2-1, with TRBD2 matching 7 bases. The assigned J gene may be wrong: the sequence end matches TRBJ2-7 better. From germline, CDR1 is DFQATT and CDR2 SNEGSKA (reference sequence). The CDR3 covers 12 residues. CDR3 amino acids: CSAAGLVNEQYF. The CDR3 DNA follows: TGCAGTGCTGCCGGACTAGTCAATGAGCAGTACTTC.

As for this clonotype: A single base separates this from a much larger clone, so it may be a read error. This chain links TRBV7-9 with TRBJ1-1; D unclear. V gave up 4 bases and J gave up 10 bases, with 13 bases separating them. The length of the CDR3 is 12 residues. From germline, CDR1 is SEHNR and CDR2 FQNEAQ (reference sequence). The CDR3 is CASSSYLNGAFF. The CDR3 bases are TGTGCCAGCAGCTCTTACTTGAATGGAGCTTTCTTT.

The chain is built from TRBV28 and TRBJ1-6; 9 bases match TRBD1. The length of the CDR3 is 15 residues. V was clipped by 5 bases and J by 6 bases; unmatched bases: 5. Per the germline V gene, CDR1 is MDHEN and CDR2 is SYDVKM. DNA for the CDR3: TGTGCCAGCAGTCAGGACAGGGGTAGTAATTCACCCCTCCACTTT. It encodes CASSQDRGSNSPLHF. The whole variable domain, filled in from reference TRBV28 and TRBJ1-6, reads DVKVTQSSRYLVKRTGEKVFLECVQDMDHENMFWYRQDPGLGLRLIYFSYDVKMKEKGDIPEGYSVSREKKERFSLILESASTNQTSMYLCASSQDRGSNSPLHFGNGTRLTVT.

In this sample, this clonotype turned up many times. The chain couples TRBV24-1 to TRBJ2-1; D is unresolved. Looked up from germline, CDR1 is KGHDR and CDR2 is SFDVKD. The CDR3 extends over 16 amino acids. The germline V and J ends were trimmed by 1 base and 4 bases, with 13 bases remaining between them. The CDR3 DNA is TGTGCCACCAGTGATTTTGCCCAAACTGGTTACAATGAGCAGTTCTTC. This translates into CATSDFAQTGYNEQFF.

Ten or more counts support this clonotype. The rearrangement uses TRBV29-1 and TRBJ2-3; unclear D gene. The CDR3 is 16 residues long. The V gene's germline CDR1 is SQVTM and CDR2 ANQGSEA. V lost 0 bases, J lost 6 bases, and 19 bases lay in between. In DNA, the CDR3 is TGCAGCGTTGAAGAAAGAAGGGAAAAGATCAGGGATACGCAGTATTTT. This sequence encodes CSVEERREKIRDTQYF.